Sequencing of this TCR beta chain was carried out in a study of control samples from healthy donors and cancer patients. The table lists this clone with a count of one. Produced via immunoSEQ multiplex PCR; TCRdb's table is partial and in-frame only. The sample consists of about 120,000 clones, roughly nine tenths of them appearing once. The length of the CDR3 is 13 residues. V was cut by 0 bases and J by 6 bases, with 9 bases left in between. The germline V gene has CDR1 SGHTA and CDR2 FQGNSA. The rearrangement uses TRBV7-2 and TRBJ2-7; D possibly corresponds to TRBD1 (5 bases). The TCR sequence derives from a man in his fifties in good health. Material for sequencing was blood. The CDR3 DNA reads TGTGCCAGCAGCTTAGCGCCAGGGCGCGAGCAGTACTTC. It encodes CASSLAPGREQYF. Combining the CDR3 with reference TRBV7-2 and TRBJ2-7 gives the whole variable domain GAGVSQSPSNKVTEKGKDVELRCDPISGHTALYWYRQSLGQGLEFLIYFQGNSAPDKSGLPSDRFSAERTGGSVSTLTIQRTQQEDSAVYLCASSLAPGREQYFGPGTRLTVT.